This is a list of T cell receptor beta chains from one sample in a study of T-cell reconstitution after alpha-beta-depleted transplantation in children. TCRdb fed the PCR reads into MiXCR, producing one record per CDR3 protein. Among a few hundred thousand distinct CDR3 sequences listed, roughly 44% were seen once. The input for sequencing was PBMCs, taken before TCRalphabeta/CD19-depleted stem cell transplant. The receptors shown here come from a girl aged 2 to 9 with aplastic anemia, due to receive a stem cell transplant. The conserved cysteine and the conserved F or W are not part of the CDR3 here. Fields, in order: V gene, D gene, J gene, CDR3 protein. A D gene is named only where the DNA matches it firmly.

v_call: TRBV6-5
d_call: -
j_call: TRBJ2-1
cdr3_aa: ASRRTDNEQF

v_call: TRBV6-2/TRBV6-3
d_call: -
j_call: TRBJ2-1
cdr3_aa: ASSYSTADSSSDEQF

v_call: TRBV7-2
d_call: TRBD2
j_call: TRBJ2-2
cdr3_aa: ASSPGLATGELF

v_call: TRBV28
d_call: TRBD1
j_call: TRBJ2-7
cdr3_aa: ASSLSGQGAGYEQY

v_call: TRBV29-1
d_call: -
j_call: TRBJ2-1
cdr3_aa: SVEHWGYGEVNEQF

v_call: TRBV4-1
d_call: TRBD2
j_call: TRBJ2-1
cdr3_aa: ASSPMGLAEYNEQF

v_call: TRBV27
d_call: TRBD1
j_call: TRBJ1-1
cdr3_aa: ASSPRTGPQAF

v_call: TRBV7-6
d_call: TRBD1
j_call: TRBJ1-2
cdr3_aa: ASSSSGTGGGYT

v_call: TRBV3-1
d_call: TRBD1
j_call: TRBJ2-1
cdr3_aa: ASSQVWTGQLRDEQF

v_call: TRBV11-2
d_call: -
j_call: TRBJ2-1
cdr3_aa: ASSLGTPDGYNEQF

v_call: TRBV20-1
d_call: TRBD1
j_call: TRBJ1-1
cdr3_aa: SAHGTGGSYTEAF

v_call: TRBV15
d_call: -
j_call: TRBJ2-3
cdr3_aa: ATSRRIQGDTQY

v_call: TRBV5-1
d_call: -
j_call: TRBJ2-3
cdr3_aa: ASSQASDTQY

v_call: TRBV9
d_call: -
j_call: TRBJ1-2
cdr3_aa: ASSPRLYGGYT

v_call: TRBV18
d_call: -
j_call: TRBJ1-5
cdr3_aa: ASSLRQVVQPQH

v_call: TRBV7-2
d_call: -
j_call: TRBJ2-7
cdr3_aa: ASSLLVSSYEQY

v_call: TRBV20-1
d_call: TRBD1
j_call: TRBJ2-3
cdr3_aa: SAPTPGQANTDTQY

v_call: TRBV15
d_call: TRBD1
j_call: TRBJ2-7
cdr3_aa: ATSSPLGQLYEQY

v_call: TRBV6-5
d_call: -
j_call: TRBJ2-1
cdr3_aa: ASRDLSSYNEQF

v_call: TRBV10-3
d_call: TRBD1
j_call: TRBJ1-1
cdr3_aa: AISGPGQGAAEAF

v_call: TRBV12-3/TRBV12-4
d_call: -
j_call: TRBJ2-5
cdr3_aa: ASSLRQTETQY

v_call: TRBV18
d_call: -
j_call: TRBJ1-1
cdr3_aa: ASSLRNGGGTEAF

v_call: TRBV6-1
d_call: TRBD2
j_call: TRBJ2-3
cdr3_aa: ASKVGLAGGTRTDTQY

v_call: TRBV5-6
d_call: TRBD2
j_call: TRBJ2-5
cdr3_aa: ASSPVYRRGETQY

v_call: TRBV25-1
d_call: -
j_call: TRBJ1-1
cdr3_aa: ASSEYGGGTEAF

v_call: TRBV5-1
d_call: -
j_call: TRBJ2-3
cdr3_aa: ASSLAGVGASTDTQY

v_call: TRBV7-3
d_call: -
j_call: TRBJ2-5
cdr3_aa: ASSLSDGETQY

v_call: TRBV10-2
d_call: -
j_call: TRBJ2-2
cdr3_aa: ASSAGLTNTGELF

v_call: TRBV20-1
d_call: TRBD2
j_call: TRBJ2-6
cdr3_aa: SASGLAGVSGANVLT

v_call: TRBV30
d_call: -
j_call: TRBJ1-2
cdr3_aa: AWTLRATNGYT

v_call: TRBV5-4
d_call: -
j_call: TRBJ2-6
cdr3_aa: ASSPMAGLGANVLT